The source of this T cell receptor (beta chain) is a study of T-cell memory formation after mild COVID-19. Study outcomes and limitations: Second-wave clones peaking on day 37 lacked confirmed SARS-CoV-2 specificity. Later expanders leaned CD4+, whereas day 15 to 85 contracting clones were balanced CD4/CD8. Memory from before infection featured some responding clones, which suggests cross-reactive memory joined.

5'RACE primed at constant segments yielded TCR alpha and TCR beta cDNA libraries bearing sample barcodes and UMIs. TCRdb ran MiXCR on the 5' RACE reads and lists one entry per CDR3 protein. Found here are roughly 250,000 distinct CDR3 sequences, approximately 16% of them singletons; the top ten hold around 3.8%. As regards this clonotype: As yet, its antigen is unknown.

The source material was PBMCs or a T cell subset sorted from them (not recorded which). The origin of this receptor is a man aged 18-30 years who had mild COVID-19 (a few samples of this study predate the infection). Cell type and time point are not known.

Here the CDR3 reads CASSYGVFTDTQYF. DNA for the CDR3: TGTGCCAGCAGTTATGGGGTGTTCACAGATACGCAGTATTTT. The chain has TRBV12-3 or TRBV12-4 and TRBJ2-3; D remains ambiguous. The CDR3 totals 14 residues. The V and J ends lost 4 bases and 2 bases respectively, with 10 bases between them.